Shown below are 32 T cell receptor beta chains from a single sample sequenced in a study of blood T cells in healthy people across ages (dated by TCRdb to 2015 to 2017). The library was prepared using 5' RACE. TCRdb records Illumina HiSeq 2500 as the sequencer. The second PCR ran for about 6 to 12 cycles and used a J-beta primer mix along with a sample-barcoded 5' primer. TCRdb reanalyzed the raw reads on its own, using fastp at Q25 for trimming and MiXCR for clone calling, and kept in-frame beta chains. Under each unique CDR3 protein, matching rows form one entry showing the most common genes and DNA. For this sample the table gives 1.4 million or so distinct CDR3 sequences, of which roughly 43% were detected only once. The ten top clones hold more than 4% of the sample. Specimen: blood. The receptors here all came from a young woman in good health.

The CDR3 sequence: CASSLSDTTYEQYF. The DNA for the CDR3 is TGTGCCAGCAGCTTAAGCGACACCACCTACGAGCAGTACTTC. This rearrangement joins TRBV11-2 to TRBJ2-7; unclear D gene. The CDR3 consists of 14 residues. The V end lost 2 bases, the J end lost 2 bases, and 10 bases lay between the germline ends. The germline V gene encodes CDR1 SGHAT and CDR2 FQNNGV.

On this clonotype itself: This could be a read error, since a much larger clone is one nucleotide away. V gene TRBV25-1 combines with J gene TRBJ2-1; 8 bases are a match to TRBD1. With V trimmed by 4 bases and J by 7 bases, 9 bases remained unmatched. The CDR3 length is 15 residues. From germline, CDR1 is MGHDK and CDR2 SYGVNS. CDR3 loop: CASSGTDRGGNEQFF. The DNA of the CDR3 is TGTGCCAGCAGTGGAACCGACAGGGGAGGTAATGAGCAGTTCTTC.

V gene TRBV12-3 or TRBV12-4 combines with J gene TRBJ2-7; D call uncertain. The CDR3 length is 14 residues. V lost 7 bases and J lost 0, with 13 bases in between. CDR3 DNA: TGTGCCAGCAAAAAGGGCACCAACTCCTACGAGCAGTACTTC. This gives the protein CASKKGTNSYEQYF.

The rearrangement uses TRBV10-3 and TRBJ2-7; D assignment may be TRBD1 or TRBD2 (6 bases each). The germline gives CDR1 ENHRY, CDR2 SYGVKD. The CDR3 is 14 amino acids. The V gene lost 2 bases and the J gene lost 7 bases, with 15 bases spanning the gap. The CDR3: CAISEETGRGEQYF. For the CDR3, the DNA is TGTGCCATCAGTGAGGAGACAGGCCGGGGGGAGCAGTACTTC.

The CDR3 is CASSPTGFLFF. The CDR3 DNA follows: TGTGCCAGCAGTCCGACAGGGTTCCTGTTCTTC. The chain uses TRBV28 and TRBJ2-1; 7 bases are shared with TRBD1. The trim removed 5 bases at V and 15 bases at J, leaving 7 bases unmatched. Germline CDR1 and CDR2: MDHEN and SYDVKM. The CDR3 totals 11 residues.

This clonotype came up a few times. J is TRBJ1-4 and V is TRBV20-1, with 7 bases identical to TRBD1. The CDR3 runs 16 residues. Germline CDR1 DFQATT, CDR2 SNEGSKA (reference sequence). J was trimmed by 8 bases and V by 7 bases; bases with no gene match: 19. CDR3 in DNA: TGCAGTGGCATGCCAGGGGGTGTTGTTTCTGAAGAAAAACTGTTTTTT. Its translation is CSGMPGGVVSEEKLFF.

As concerns this clonotype: One end of the junction is discordant with germline, which a read error may explain. The V call is TRBV2, the J call TRBJ2-3, with TRBD1 identical over 10 bases. The CDR3 length is 17 residues. Germline V gene data show CDR1 as SNHLY and CDR2 as FYNNEI. The CDR3 DNA sequence: TGTGCCAGCGACCGGGACAGGGGCTCCCCGTACACAGACACGCAGTATTTT. It specifies CASDRDRGSPYTDTQYF.

The chain is built from TRBV29-1 and TRBJ2-3; tentatively, D is TRBD1 or TRBD2 (5 bases each). Germline V gene data show CDR1 as SQVTM and CDR2 as ANQGSEA. This CDR3 is 14 amino acids long. V was pared by 7 bases and J by 1 base, with 15 bases between. As DNA, the CDR3 is TGCAGCGCACGACGGGACGCCGGCACAGATACGCAGTATTTT. Its protein is CSARRDAGTDTQYF.

This clonotype was recorded once. V gene TRBV4-3 combines with J gene TRBJ2-2; 7 bases are shared with TRBD2. CDR3 length equals 15 residues. Germline CDR1 is LGHNA and CDR2 is YSLEER. Losses at the gene ends were 5 bases for V and 2 bases for J; bases not matched to a gene: 5. In DNA form, the CDR3 reads TGCGCCAGCAGCAACGGGAGGAGCAACACCGGGGAGCTGTTTTTT. Its protein product is CASSNGRSNTGELFF.

The chain employs TRBV18 and TRBJ1-1; possible D gene TRBD1, 6 bases. V was clipped by 4 bases and J by 0 bases, with 9 bases between them. The CDR3 is 14 amino acids. Germline V gene lookup returns CDR1 KGHSH and CDR2 LQKENI. The CDR3 coding sequence is TGTGCCAGCTCACACCGGGACATGAACACTGAAGCTTTCTTT. As protein: CASSHRDMNTEAFF. Full variable domain (outside the CDR3, taken from reference TRBV18 and TRBJ1-1): NAGVMQNPRHLVRRRGQEARLRCSPMKGHSHVYWYRQLPEEGLKFMVYLQKENIIDESGMPKERFSAEFPKEGPSILRIQQVVRGDSAAYFCASSHRDMNTEAFFGQGTRLTVV.

This chain joins TRBV7-6 and TRBJ1-4; no clear D gene. Germline V gives CDR1 SGHVS, CDR2 FNYEAQ. This CDR3 spans 17 amino acids. Trimming took 1 base from V and 8 from J, leaving 20 bases between them. The CDR3 protein is CASSLGATDPGAEKLFF. CDR3 sequence (DNA): TGTGCCAGCAGCTTAGGAGCCACAGACCCCGGAGCCGAAAAACTGTTTTTT.

V usage is TRBV5-1 and J usage is TRBJ2-1, with 9 bases lining up with TRBD2. The V gene end was trimmed by 2 bases and the J gene end by 7 bases; junction bases not matched to a gene: 10. The germline CDR1 and CDR2 sequences are SGHRS and YFSETQ. There are 16 residues in the CDR3. The CDR3 nucleotides are TGCGCCAGCAGCTTCTTTCAAGCGGGGGGAAAAAATGAGCAGTTCTTC. Its translation is CASSFFQAGGKNEQFF.

This clonotype has more than one count but fewer than ten. The chain carries TRBV15 and TRBJ2-4, with D perhaps given as TRBD1 or TRBD2 (7 bases each). The end of the DNA fits TRBJ2-7 better, so the J call may be wrong. The CDR3 contains 14 residues. Germline lookup yields CDR1 LNHNV and CDR2 YYDKDF (reference sequence). The DNA for the CDR3 is TGTGCCACCAGCAGAGTGCAGGGGGGGTACGAGCAGTACTTC. It yields the protein CATSRVQGGYEQYF.

The gene calls are TRBV11-1 and TRBJ2-5, with 10 bases that match TRBD2. V lost 5 bases and J lost 0; bases outside the gene matches: 6. This CDR3 spans 16 amino acids. Germline V gene sequence: CDR1 SGHAT, CDR2 FQDESV (reference sequence). The CDR3 region is CASSTWTSGNQETQYF. CDR3 nucleotide sequence: TGTGCCAGCAGCACATGGACTAGCGGAAACCAAGAGACCCAGTACTTC.

This clonotype has a handful of counts. The rearrangement joins TRBV29-1 to TRBJ2-7, with D possibly TRBD2 on 5 matching bases. Per the germline V gene, CDR1 is SQVTM and CDR2 is ANQGSEA. With 6 bases removed from V and 0 bases from J, the gap between germline ends came to 9 bases. The CDR3 spans 12 residues. CDR3 loop: CSVEGYSYEQYF. The CDR3 DNA reads as TGCAGCGTCGAGGGATACTCCTACGAGCAGTACTTC.

This clonotype was seen a handful of times. The genes are TRBV6-2 or TRBV6-3 and TRBJ2-5; tentatively, D is TRBD1 (6 bases). V was pared by 5 bases and J by 2 bases, with 21 bases between. In germline, CDR1 is MNHEY, CDR2 SVGEGT. The CDR3 spans 17 residues. CDR3 sequence reads: CASSPPPGRTDQETQYF. Written as DNA, the CDR3 is TGTGCCAGCAGTCCCCCTCCTGGCAGGACAGATCAAGAGACCCAGTACTTC.

The rearrangement links TRBV20-1 to TRBJ1-5; 8 nucleotides align to TRBD1. Germline loops: CDR1 DFQATT, CDR2 SNEGSKA (reference sequence). The CDR3 has 15 residues. J lost 7 bases, V lost 0 bases, and 8 bases had no gene match. Written as DNA, the CDR3 is TGCAGTGCTAGAGAGGGGTCGACAGGGGAACAGCCCCAGCATTTT. Residues: CSAREGSTGEQPQHF.

This sequence joins TRBV19 and TRBJ1-1; TRBD1 agrees at 7 bases. The germline CDR1 and CDR2 sequences are LNHDA and SQIVND (reference sequence). The CDR3 spans 15 residues. V was clipped by 5 bases and J by 0 bases; unmatched bases: 6. The CDR3 DNA reads as TGTGCCAGTAGTCCAGAAGGGGGCATGAACACTGAAGCTTTCTTT. Encoded protein: CASSPEGGMNTEAFF.

This clonotype was detected only a few times. CDR3 region: CASSRDLGVEKQYF. CDR3 DNA: TGCGCCAGCAGCCGAGATTTGGGGGTGGAAAAGCAGTACTTC. The J gene is TRBJ2-5, the V gene TRBV4-1; TRBD1 or TRBD2 may be the D gene (5 bases each). Trimming took 4 bases from V and 11 from J, leaving 20 bases between them. Per germline, CDR1 MGHRA and CDR2 YSYEKL. The CDR3 is 14 residues long.

Many counts were recorded for this clonotype. V and J are TRBV12-3 or TRBV12-4 and TRBJ2-7, with 13 bases matching TRBD2. With 8 bases clipped from V and 2 bases from J, the junction kept 6 bases outside the gene matches. The CDR3 loop spans 15 amino acids. Here the CDR3 reads CASSGLAGITYEQYF. DNA of the CDR3: TGTGCCAGCTCGGGACTAGCGGGAATTACCTACGAGCAGTACTTC.

The DNA of the CDR3 is TGCGCCAGCAGCCCCAATCGGGCTAACACCGGGGAGCTGTTTTTT. Encoded protein: CASSPNRANTGELFF. This chain links TRBV5-1 with TRBJ2-2, with D uncertain. The CDR3 is made up of 15 amino acids. V lost 4 bases and J lost 2, with 12 bases in between. The germline V gene has CDR1 SGHRS and CDR2 YFSETQ.

This clonotype was counted only a few times. The V call is TRBV20-1, the J call TRBJ1-6; a possible D gene is TRBD1 (6 bases). V was cut by 1 base and J by 2 bases, with 24 bases left in between. The CDR3 length is 20 residues. Germline CDR1 reads DFQATT; CDR2 reads SNEGSKA (reference sequence). Here the CDR3 reads CSARVPQGRRRLAYNSPLHF. The CDR3 DNA reads TGCAGTGCTAGAGTCCCCCAGGGGCGAAGGAGATTGGCCTATAATTCACCCCTCCACTTT.

This clonotype showed up just a few times. The genes are TRBV12-3 or TRBV12-4 and TRBJ2-5; 10 nucleotides align to TRBD1. The CDR3 extends over 16 amino acids. V lost 6 bases, J lost 2 bases, and 9 bases stayed unmatched. The DNA of the CDR3 is TGTGCCAGCAGCCCTCCTGACAGGGGGCTTCAAGAGACCCAGTACTTC. Translating it yields CASSPPDRGLQETQYF.

V is TRBV4-2 and J is TRBJ2-5; possible D gene TRBD2, 6 bases. This CDR3 comprises 15 residues. From germline, CDR1 is LGHNA and CDR2 YNFKEQ. Trimming left V 4 bases short and J 11 bases short, with 23 bases between. As DNA, the CDR3 is TGTGCCAGCAGCCTCGGGGGTGGGGGGATCGTTGAGCAGTACTTC. This encodes CASSLGGGGIVEQYF.

The chain has TRBV7-9 and TRBJ1-2, with no clear D. This CDR3 comprises 14 residues. V was shortened by 4 bases and J by 7 bases, with 16 bases between the two germline ends. Germline V gene sequence: CDR1 SEHNR, CDR2 FQNEAQ (reference sequence). CDR3 sequence reads: CASSSTSEAGGYTF. In DNA form, the CDR3 reads TGTGCCAGCAGCTCAACAAGCGAAGCGGGTGGCTACACCTTC.

This sequence joins TRBV7-9 and TRBJ2-7, with 7 nucleotides matching TRBD1. The CDR3 length is 14 residues. Germline CDR1 SEHNR, CDR2 FQNEAQ (reference sequence). The V segment lost 6 bases and the J segment 12 bases; nucleotides outside the gene matches: 17. The DNA for the CDR3 is TGTGCCAGCAGTCCCGGGACAGCCAATTTTGGTGTGTACTTC. It yields the protein CASSPGTANFGVYF.

Worth noting for this clonotype: Relative to the germline gene, one junction end is altered; a read error may explain this. The chain combines TRBV19 with TRBJ1-5, with D possibly TRBD1 on 6 matching bases. This CDR3 comprises 14 residues. Per the germline V gene, CDR1 is LNHDA and CDR2 is SQIVND (reference sequence). The CDR3, as DNA: TGTACCAGTAGTTTGGACAGCGGGAATGGGCCCCAGCATTTT. Its translation is CTSSLDSGNGPQHF.

The chain carries TRBV15 and TRBJ2-3; D remains ambiguous. V lost 1 base and J lost 6, with 8 bases in between. From germline, CDR1 is LNHNV and CDR2 YYDKDF (reference sequence). The CDR3 has 13 amino acids. Written as DNA, the CDR3 is TGTGCCACCAGCAGAGCGTCAGCGGATACGCAGTATTTT. It translates to CATSRASADTQYF.

This chain uses TRBV20-1 with TRBJ2-5, with D perhaps matching TRBD2 (6 bases). The V gene lost 6 bases and the J gene lost 7 bases, with 24 bases spanning the gap. The CDR3 contains 15 residues. Germline CDR1 and CDR2: DFQATT and SNEGSKA (reference sequence). The CDR3 sequence is CSAPPGTSLYGTQYF. The CDR3 DNA reads TGCAGTGCCCCGCCCGGGACTTCACTATACGGGACCCAGTACTTC.

This chain joins TRBV4-1 and TRBJ2-1, with a tentative D call TRBD2 (5 bases). Looked up from germline, CDR1 is MGHRA and CDR2 is YSYEKL. V was pared by 2 bases and J by 12 bases, with 17 bases between. The CDR3 runs to 14 residues. Written as DNA, the CDR3 is TGCGCCAGCAGCCAACCTGCGGAGGTCCTTTCGCAGTTCTTC. Protein: CASSQPAEVLSQFF.

J is TRBJ2-3 and V is TRBV12-3 or TRBV12-4; 10 bases match TRBD2. Germline trimming cut 5 bases from V and 5 bases from J; bases unmatched to any gene: 13. The CDR3 totals 17 residues. The CDR3 DNA reads as TGTGCCAGCAGTGGGGGGGTAGCGGGAGGCTCGGGAGATACGCAGTATTTT. Residues: CASSGGVAGGSGDTQYF.

The sample holds a few counts of this clonotype. The chain couples TRBV5-1 to TRBJ1-5, with D possibly TRBD1 on 5 matching bases. This CDR3 is 15 amino acids long. Germline CDR1 reads SGHRS; CDR2 reads YFSETQ. Trimming took off 0 bases at V and 6 bases at J, with 13 bases between the two ends. This CDR3 reads CASSLDGARGQPQHF. CDR3 DNA: TGCGCCAGCAGCTTGGACGGGGCTCGGGGTCAGCCCCAGCATTTT. Together with reference TRBV5-1 and TRBJ1-5, the CDR3 gives the full variable domain: KAGVTQTPRYLIKTRGQQVTLSCSPISGHRSVSWYQQTPGQGLQFLFEYFSETQRNKGNFPGRFSGRQFSNSRSEMNVSTLELGDSALYLCASSLDGARGQPQHFGDGTRLSIL.